The TCR beta chain under discussion was sequenced for a study of blood T cell repertoires in COVID-19. Sequencing used immunoSEQ multiplex PCR; TCRdb keeps in-frame clones, though not all of them. The sample has fewer than 250,000 clones; 88% are singletons. This CDR3 comprises 14 residues. V was pared by 2 bases and J by 7 bases, with 1 base of the junction left unmatched. Looked up from germline, CDR1 is KGHDR and CDR2 is SFDVKD. This receptor was identified in a woman aged 55-69 years with acute or convalescent COVID-19. V and J are TRBV24-1 and TRBJ2-4; 10 nucleotides agree with TRBD2. The specimen sequenced was peripheral blood. The CDR3 bases are TGTGCCACCAGTGATTCGGGACTAGCGAACATTCAGTACTTC. Translation: CATSDSGLANIQYF.